This T cell receptor beta chain was captured in a study of blood T cell repertoires in COVID-19. Overall study: T cells, B-cell-depleted T cells, or PBMCs provided the cDNA or gDNA that served as material.

This clone was seen a single time. In the original workflow: It was from reference gene primer amplification that nucleated cell counts were estimated. This table comes from immunoSEQ multiplex PCR, and its TCRdb copy is limited to in-frame clones, with some not included. The V and J calls and clone size were taken over from that table, and D and trimming were inferred from the DNA. Of some 670,000 clones listed, about 90% are singletons. Trimming cost V 8 bases and J 2 bases; bases outside gene matches: 11. The germline V gene has CDR1 WSHSY and CDR2 SAAADI. The CDR3 is made up of 15 amino acids. The material sequenced was peripheral blood. This receptor was obtained from a woman aged 18 to 35 with acute or convalescent COVID-19. This chain connects TRBV10-2 to TRBJ1-2; 7 bases are shared with TRBD1. CDR3 residues: CASFGSSGQNYGYTF. As DNA, the CDR3 is TGCGCCAGCTTCGGATCCTCGGGACAGAACTATGGCTACACCTTC.